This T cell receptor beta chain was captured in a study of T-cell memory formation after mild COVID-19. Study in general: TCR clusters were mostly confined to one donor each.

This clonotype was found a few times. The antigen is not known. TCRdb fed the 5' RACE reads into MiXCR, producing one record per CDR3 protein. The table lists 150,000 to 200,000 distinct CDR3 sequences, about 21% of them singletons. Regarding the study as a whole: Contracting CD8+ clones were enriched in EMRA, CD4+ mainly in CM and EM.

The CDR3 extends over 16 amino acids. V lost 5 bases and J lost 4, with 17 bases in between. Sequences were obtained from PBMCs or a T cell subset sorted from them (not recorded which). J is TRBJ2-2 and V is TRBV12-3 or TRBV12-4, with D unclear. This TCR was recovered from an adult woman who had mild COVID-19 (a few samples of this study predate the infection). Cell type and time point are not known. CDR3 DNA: TGTGCCAGCAGTGCTGGGTATGGGTATGGCACCGGGGAGCTGTTTTTT. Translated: CASSAGYGYGTGELFF.